This T cell receptor (beta chain) was sequenced during a study of cytomegalovirus exposure and HLA in healthy donors. Study summary: An early data release held some 89 million unique TCRs from HLA-typed donors.

In the PCR, 60 Vbeta and 13 Jbeta primers were used. Method: immunoSEQ multiplex PCR; TCRdb's copy keeps in-frame clones and lacks some. This table has about 110,000 clones, around 78% appearing once. Study-level results: Later on, an analysis showed TCR association rates differing by HLA locus, with DRB1 the most and HLA-C the fewest. Near-uniform donor sequencing depth was presumed by presence/absence analyses. Later analysis associated a missense DCLRE1C variant with TCR beta V- and J-gene trimming.

This clone was detected once. The antigen is undetermined. V was pared by 6 bases and J by 0 bases, with 13 bases of the junction left unmatched. The CDR3 is 18 amino acids. Germline V gene lookup returns CDR1 SQVTM and CDR2 ANQGSEA. This clonotype originated in a woman aged 30 to 39 in good health and CMV-seronegative. This rearrangement joins TRBV29-1 to TRBJ2-2; 10 bases map to TRBD2. Material for sequencing was PBMCs. The CDR3 DNA reads as TGCAGCGTCTCCTCGGGGATAGCGGGAGGTTCGAACACCGGGGAGCTGTTTTTT. This codes for CSVSSGIAGGSNTGELFF.